The 17 T cell receptor beta chains listed next were all sequenced from one sample in a study of vaccination and CD4 T cells after COVID-19. Treatment here: roughly nine-day PBMC culture with coronavirus spike peptide pools or control peptides (ViraFEST assay). The collection of CD4+ T cells from the unexposed donor took place before the COVID-19 pandemic (2011-2018). These receptors are not linked to any known antigen. Once obtained from cultured CD4+ T cells, the DNA was sequenced using the Oncomine TCR Beta short-read assay. Cultured CD4+ T cells were the source of extracted genomic DNA. MiXCR was run by TCRdb on the PCR reads, yielding one entry per CDR3 protein. The sample yields over 8,000 distinct CDR3 sequences, around 28% seen once. The source material was CD4+ T cells from blood, cultured in vitro. Every receptor here comes from a human donor in good health.

This sequence joins TRBV9 and TRBJ2-7; no clear D. This CDR3 region has 14 residues. Germline CDR1 SGDLS, CDR2 YYNGEE. V was trimmed by 4 bases and J by 1 base, leaving 12 bases between them. The CDR3 sequence: CASSPQSWSYEQYF. CDR3 bases: TGTGCCAGCAGCCCACAGAGTTGGTCCTACGAGCAGTACTTC.

This rearrangement joins TRBV27 to TRBJ2-2, with 9 bases that match TRBD2. Germline V gene lookup returns CDR1 MNHEY and CDR2 SMNVEV (reference sequence). The CDR3 is made up of 17 amino acids. J was trimmed by 4 bases and V by 0 bases; bases with no gene match: 6. The CDR3 DNA reads as TGTGCCAGCAGTTTATCGCTGGGACTAGCCTTCACCGGGGAGCTGTTTTTT. Protein sequence: CASSLSLGLAFTGELFF.

The rearrangement joins TRBV6-1 to TRBJ1-2; TRBD1 might be the D (6 bases). V gave up 6 bases and J gave up 1 base, with 12 bases separating them. The CDR3 has 14 residues. Germline assignment: CDR1 MNHNS and CDR2 SASEGT. The CDR3 is CASSRGQDNYGYTF. CDR3 DNA sequence: TGTGCCAGCAGCCGGGGGCAGGATAACTATGGCTACACCTTC.

By share of the sample, this clonotype is medium-sized. V is TRBV6-1 and J is TRBJ1-5, with no clear D. This CDR3 contains 12 residues. Trimming removed 8 bases from V and 4 bases from J, with 9 bases in between. CDR1 is MNHNS, CDR2 SASEGT, per germline. The CDR3 nucleotides are TGTGCCAGCCGGGCGGGGAATCAGCCCCAGCATTTT. Amino acid sequence: CASRAGNQPQHF.

This clonotype is classed as medium-sized. This sequence joins TRBV6-5 and TRBJ1-2; possible D gene TRBD1, 6 bases. Germline loops: CDR1 MNHEY, CDR2 SVGAGI. Trimming shortened V by 0 bases and J by 8 bases, and 13 bases separated the two germline ends. This CDR3 region has 14 residues. The CDR3, as DNA: TGTGCCAGCAGTTACTCGGGACAAGGGGTAGGCTACACCTTC. This translates into CASSYSGQGVGYTF.

The V call is TRBV6-1, the J call TRBJ2-7, with 11 bases fitting TRBD2. Germline V lookup: CDR1 MNHNS, CDR2 SASEGT. J gave up 6 bases and V 7 bases, and 11 bases lay outside the gene matches. The CDR3 totals 15 residues. The CDR3 nucleotides are TGTGCCAGCACGGTATCGACTAGCGGGGCGATCGAGCAGTACTTC. Encoded protein: CASTVSTSGAIEQYF.

In this sample, this clonotype turned up a few times. CDR3 sequence reads: CSATGLAGPLPYNEQFF. As DNA, the CDR3 is TGCAGTGCTACTGGACTAGCGGGGCCTCTCCCGTACAATGAGCAGTTCTTC. The gene calls are TRBV20-1 and TRBJ2-1; 12 bases are a match to TRBD2. Germline V gene lookup returns CDR1 DFQATT and CDR2 SNEGSKA (reference sequence). V was pared by 4 bases and J by 4 bases, with 11 bases of the junction left unmatched. The CDR3 length is 17 residues.

The chain employs TRBV20-1 and TRBJ2-2; D gene ambiguous. Trimming took 6 bases from V and 1 from J, leaving 6 bases between them. CDR1 is DFQATT and CDR2 is SNEGSKA in the germline V gene (reference sequence). This CDR3 has 12 amino acids. The CDR3 coding sequence is TGCAGTGCCTCCAGGAACACCGGGGAGCTGTTTTTT. Protein sequence: CSASRNTGELFF.

A few counts support this clonotype. The V call is TRBV6-5, the J call TRBJ2-7; TRBD1 matches 7 bases. CDR1 MNHEY and CDR2 SVGAGI come from the germline V gene. The junction had 7 bases not matched to a gene; V was cut back by 4 bases and J by 4 bases. This CDR3 is 14 amino acids long. As DNA, the CDR3 is TGTGCCAGCAGTTCAGACAGGGCTCAGTACGAGCAGTACTTC. The encoded protein is CASSSDRAQYEQYF.

Relative to its sample, this clonotype is large (0.1 to 1%). A junction boundary mismatches the germline segment, possibly from a read error. This chain joins TRBV20-1 and TRBJ1-2; 7 bases map to TRBD1. Germline CDR1 is DFQATT and CDR2 is SNEGSKA (reference sequence). The CDR3 length is 14 residues. The CDR3 nucleotides read TGCAGCGCTAGAGAGACGAAGGAGGGGGCGAGCTACACCTTC. It specifies CSARETKEGASYTF.

The genes are TRBV30 and TRBJ1-5, with TRBD1 as a possible D gene (5 bases). The CDR3 runs to 15 residues. Germline CDR1 and CDR2: GTSNPN and SVGIG (reference sequence). V lost 3 bases to trimming and J lost 2 bases, with 14 bases between them. The CDR3 sequence: CAWSLGVLGNQPQHF. CDR3 nucleotides: TGTGCCTGGAGCCTAGGGGTTTTGGGCAATCAGCCCCAGCATTTT.

The chain carries TRBV5-1 and TRBJ2-7; D is perhaps TRBD1 (6 bases). The germline gives CDR1 SGHRS, CDR2 YFSETQ. This CDR3 is built from 13 residues. V lost 4 bases, J lost 6 bases, and 14 bases lay in between. The CDR3 DNA follows: TGCGCCAGCAGCCTCCGTGGACAGACCGAGCAGTACTTC. Its protein product is CASSLRGQTEQYF.

This clonotype was observed a handful of times. V and J are TRBV6-2 or TRBV6-3 and TRBJ2-3; D is unresolved. Per germline, CDR1 MNHEY and CDR2 SVGEGT. CDR3 size: 11 residues. The V end lost 3 bases, the J end lost 8 bases, and 6 bases lay between the germline ends. In nucleotides, the CDR3 is TGTGCCAGCAGTTATTTGGGTACGCAGTATTTT. Its translation is CASSYLGTQYF.

The gene calls are TRBV20-1 and TRBJ1-1; D is perhaps TRBD1 (6 bases). The germline gives CDR1 DFQATT, CDR2 SNEGSKA (reference sequence). CDR3 length: 12 residues. The CDR3 bases are TGCAGCGCCGGAGAGCAGGGGACTGAAGCTTTCTTT. It encodes CSAGEQGTEAFF.

J is TRBJ2-7 and V is TRBV20-1, with D possibly matching TRBD2 (6 bases). The CDR3 is 17 residues long. Germline assignment: CDR1 DFQATT and CDR2 SNEGSKA (reference sequence). V was clipped by 4 bases and J by 5 bases, with 27 bases between them. CDR3 coding DNA: TGCAGTGCTACCCCGGGGACTGACGCCTGGTATCCTAACGAGCAGTACTTC. Translation gives CSATPGTDAWYPNEQYF.

This clonotype was counted once. The genes are TRBV28 and TRBJ2-7; TRBD1 is a possible D gene (6 bases). Trimming stripped 2 bases from V and 2 bases from J, with 7 bases between. Per germline, CDR1 MDHEN and CDR2 SYDVKM. CDR3 length: 13 amino acids. As DNA, the CDR3 is TGTGCCAGCAGTTTAACAGGGCCCTACGAGCAGTACTTC. The encoded protein is CASSLTGPYEQYF.

This clonotype has only a few counts. The rearrangement joins TRBV18 to TRBJ2-5, with 7 bases lining up with TRBD1. The CDR3 runs 14 residues. J lost 2 bases, V lost 3 bases, and 3 bases had no gene match. From germline, CDR1 is KGHSH and CDR2 LQKENI. CDR3 in DNA: TGTGCCAGCTCACCCCCGGGACAGCAAGAGACCCAGTACTTC. Translation gives CASSPPGQQETQYF.